Sequencing of this TCR beta chain was carried out in a study of beta chain features in type 1 diabetes. Findings of the study overall: Moderate yet significant TCRB CDR3 shortening was seen in Type 1 diabetes patients in all four CD4+ subsets. Shorter templates might be favored by PCR, and equally so in patients and in controls. Researchers reported that naive, central memory and Treg TCRB repertoires appeared more similar in patients than in healthy donors. VDJ junctions sequenced from type 1 diabetes patients showed fewer insertions and more deletions.

As every portion of the isolated RNA was reverse transcribed, the sequencing read expressed TCRB transcripts. Libraries were prepared by immunoSEQ multiplex PCR; TCRdb keeps only in-frame clonotypes and omits some of them. The sample shows approximately 250,000 clones, roughly 13% of them seen only once. The ends were cut back, 0 bases at V and 4 bases at J, with 10 bases in the middle. The CDR3 length is 14 residues. In germline, CDR1 is LNHNV, CDR2 YYDKDF (reference sequence). This clone was seen more than once but under ten times. The antigen is undetermined. This receptor was obtained from a woman aged 40-49 years in good health. V and J are TRBV15 and TRBJ2-7, with D uncertain. The specimen sequenced was naive CD4+ T cells from blood. The CDR3 coding sequence is TGTGCCACCAGCAGAGATGACACAGCATACGAGCAGTACTTC. This codes for CATSRDDTAYEQYF. Full variable domain (missing parts from reference TRBV15 and TRBJ2-7): DAMVIQNPRYQVTQFGKPVTLSCSQTLNHNVMYWYQQKSSQAPKLLFHYYDKDFNNEADTPDNFQSRRPNTSFCFLDIRSPGLGDTAMYLCATSRDDTAYEQYFGPGTRLTVT.